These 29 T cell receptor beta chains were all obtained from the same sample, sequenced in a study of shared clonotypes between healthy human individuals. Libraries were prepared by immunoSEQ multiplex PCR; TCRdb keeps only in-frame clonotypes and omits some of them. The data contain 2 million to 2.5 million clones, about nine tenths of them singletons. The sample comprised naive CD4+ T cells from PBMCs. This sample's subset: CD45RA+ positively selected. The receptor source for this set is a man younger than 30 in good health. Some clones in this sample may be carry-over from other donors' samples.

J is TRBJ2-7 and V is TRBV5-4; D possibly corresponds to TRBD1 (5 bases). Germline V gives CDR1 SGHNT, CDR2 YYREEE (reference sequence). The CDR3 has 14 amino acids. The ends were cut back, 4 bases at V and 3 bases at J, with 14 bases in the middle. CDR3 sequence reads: CASSPIRVYYEQYF. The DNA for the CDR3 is TGTGCCAGCAGCCCTATCAGGGTCTACTACGAGCAGTACTTC.

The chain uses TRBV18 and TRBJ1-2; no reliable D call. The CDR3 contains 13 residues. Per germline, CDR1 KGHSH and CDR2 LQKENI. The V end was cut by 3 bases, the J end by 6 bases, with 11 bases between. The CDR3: CASSPRREDGYTF. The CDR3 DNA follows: TGTGCCAGCTCACCTAGGAGGGAGGATGGCTACACCTTC.

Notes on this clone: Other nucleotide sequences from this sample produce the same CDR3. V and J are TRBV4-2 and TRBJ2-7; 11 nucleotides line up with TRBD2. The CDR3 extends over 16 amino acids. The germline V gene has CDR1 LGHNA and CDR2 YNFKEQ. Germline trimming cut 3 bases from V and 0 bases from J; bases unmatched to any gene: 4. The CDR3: CASSQAGTSGSYEQYF. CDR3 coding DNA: TGTGCCAGCAGCCAGGCCGGGACTAGCGGCTCCTACGAGCAGTACTTC.

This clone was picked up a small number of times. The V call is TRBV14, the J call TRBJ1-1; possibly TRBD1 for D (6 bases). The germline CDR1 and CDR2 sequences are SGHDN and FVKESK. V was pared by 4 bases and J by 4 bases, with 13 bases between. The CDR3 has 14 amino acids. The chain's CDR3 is CASSPLGDITEAFF. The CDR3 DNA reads TGTGCCAGCAGCCCCTTAGGGGACATCACTGAAGCTTTCTTT.

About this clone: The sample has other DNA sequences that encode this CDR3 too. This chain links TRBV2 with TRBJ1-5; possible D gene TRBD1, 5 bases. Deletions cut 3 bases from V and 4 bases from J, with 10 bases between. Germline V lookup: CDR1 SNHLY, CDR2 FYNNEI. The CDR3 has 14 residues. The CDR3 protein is CASSETTANQPQHF. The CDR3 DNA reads TGTGCCAGCAGTGAGACGACAGCTAATCAGCCCCAGCATTTT. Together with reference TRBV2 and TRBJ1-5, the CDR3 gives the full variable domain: EPEVTQTPSHQVTQMGQEVILRCVPISNHLYFYWYRQILGQKVEFLVSFYNNEISEKSEIFDDQFSVERPDGSNFTLKIRSTKLEDSAMYFCASSETTANQPQHFGDGTRLSIL.

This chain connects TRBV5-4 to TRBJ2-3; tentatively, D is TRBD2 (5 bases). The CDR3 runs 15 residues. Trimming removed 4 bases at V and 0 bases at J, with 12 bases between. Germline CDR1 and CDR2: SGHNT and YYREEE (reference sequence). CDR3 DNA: TGTGCCAGCAGCCCCCCGAGGGTTAGCACAGATACGCAGTATTTT. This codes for CASSPPRVSTDTQYF.

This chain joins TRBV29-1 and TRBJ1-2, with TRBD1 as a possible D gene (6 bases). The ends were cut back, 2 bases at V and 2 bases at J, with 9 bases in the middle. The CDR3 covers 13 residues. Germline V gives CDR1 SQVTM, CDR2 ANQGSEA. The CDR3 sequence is CSVEPGGNYGYTF. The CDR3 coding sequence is TGCAGCGTTGAACCCGGGGGCAACTATGGCTACACCTTC.

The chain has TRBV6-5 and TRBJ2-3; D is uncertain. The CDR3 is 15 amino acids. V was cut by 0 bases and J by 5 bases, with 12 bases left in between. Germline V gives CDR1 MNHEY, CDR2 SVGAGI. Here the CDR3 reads CASSYSPTLGDTQYF. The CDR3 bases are TGTGCCAGCAGTTACTCGCCCACCTTGGGAGATACGCAGTATTTT.

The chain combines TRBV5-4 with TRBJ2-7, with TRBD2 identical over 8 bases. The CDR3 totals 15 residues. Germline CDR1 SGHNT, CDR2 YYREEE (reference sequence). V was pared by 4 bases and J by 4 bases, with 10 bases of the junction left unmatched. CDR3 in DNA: TGTGCCAGCAGCACCCTCAGCGGGAGCTCTTACGAGCAGTACTTC. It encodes CASSTLSGSSYEQYF.

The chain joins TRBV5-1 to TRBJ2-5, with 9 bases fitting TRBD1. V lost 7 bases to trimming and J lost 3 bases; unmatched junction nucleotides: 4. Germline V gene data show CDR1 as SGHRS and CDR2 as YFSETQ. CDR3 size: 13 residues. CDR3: CASGQGRKETQYF. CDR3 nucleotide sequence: TGCGCCAGCGGACAGGGGCGGAAAGAGACCCAGTACTTC.

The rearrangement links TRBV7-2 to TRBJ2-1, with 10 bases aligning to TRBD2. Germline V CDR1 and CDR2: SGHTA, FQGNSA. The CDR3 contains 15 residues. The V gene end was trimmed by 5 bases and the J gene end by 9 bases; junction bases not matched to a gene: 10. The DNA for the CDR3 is TGTGCCAGCAGCCCTTCGGGTAGCGGGAGGCTTGAGCAGTTCTTC. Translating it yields CASSPSGSGRLEQFF. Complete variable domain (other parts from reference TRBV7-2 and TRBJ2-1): GAGVSQSPSNKVTEKGKDVELRCDPISGHTALYWYRQSLGQGLEFLIYFQGNSAPDKSGLPSDRFSAERTGGSVSTLTIQRTQQEDSAVYLCASSPSGSGRLEQFFGPGTRLTVL.

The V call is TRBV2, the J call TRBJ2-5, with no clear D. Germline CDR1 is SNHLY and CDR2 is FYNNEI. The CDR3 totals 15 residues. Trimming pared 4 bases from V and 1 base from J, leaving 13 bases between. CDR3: CASSGRTGIQETQYF. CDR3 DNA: TGTGCCAGCAGTGGCAGGACCGGTATCCAAGAGACCCAGTACTTC.

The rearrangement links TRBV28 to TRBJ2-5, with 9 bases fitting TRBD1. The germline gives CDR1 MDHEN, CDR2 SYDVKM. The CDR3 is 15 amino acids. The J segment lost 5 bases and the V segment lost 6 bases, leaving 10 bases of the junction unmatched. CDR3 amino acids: CASRPYRGRIETQYF. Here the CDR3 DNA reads TGTGCCAGCAGACCATACAGGGGGCGAATCGAGACCCAGTACTTC.

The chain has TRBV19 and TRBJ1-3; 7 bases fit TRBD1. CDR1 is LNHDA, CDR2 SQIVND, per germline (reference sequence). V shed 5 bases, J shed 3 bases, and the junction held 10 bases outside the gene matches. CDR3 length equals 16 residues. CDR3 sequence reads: CASSDGTVMYGNTIYF. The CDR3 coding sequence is TGTGCCAGTAGTGACGGGACAGTGATGTATGGAAACACCATATATTTT.

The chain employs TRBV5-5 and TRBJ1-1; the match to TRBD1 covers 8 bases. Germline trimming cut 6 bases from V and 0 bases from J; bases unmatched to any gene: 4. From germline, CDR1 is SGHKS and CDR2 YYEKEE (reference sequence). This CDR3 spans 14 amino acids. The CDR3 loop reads CASTMTGVNTEAFF. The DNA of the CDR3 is TGTGCCAGCACCATGACAGGGGTGAACACTGAAGCTTTCTTT.

The CDR3 DNA is TGTGCCAGCAGTTTATGGGCCGAAGGGTTGGACATTCAGTACTTC. Translated: CASSLWAEGLDIQYF. The chain links TRBV28 to TRBJ2-4; D is unclear. Germline-derived CDR1 and CDR2 are MDHEN and SYDVKM. The V end was cut by 0 bases, the J end by 8 bases, with 14 bases between. The CDR3 extends over 15 amino acids.

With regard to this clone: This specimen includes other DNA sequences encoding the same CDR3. The CDR3 is CASSSPNYGYTF. For the CDR3, the DNA is TGTGCCAGCAGTTCCCCCAACTATGGCTACACCTTC. The V gene is TRBV28, the J gene TRBJ1-2, with unresolved D. The CDR3 contains 12 residues. Trimming took 4 bases from V and 2 from J, leaving 5 bases between them. The germline V gene has CDR1 MDHEN and CDR2 SYDVKM.

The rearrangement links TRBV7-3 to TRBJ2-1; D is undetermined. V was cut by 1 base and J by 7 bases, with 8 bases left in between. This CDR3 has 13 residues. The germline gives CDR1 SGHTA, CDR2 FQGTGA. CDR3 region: CASSLMGMNEQFF. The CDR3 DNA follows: TGTGCCAGCAGCTTAATGGGGATGAATGAGCAGTTCTTC.

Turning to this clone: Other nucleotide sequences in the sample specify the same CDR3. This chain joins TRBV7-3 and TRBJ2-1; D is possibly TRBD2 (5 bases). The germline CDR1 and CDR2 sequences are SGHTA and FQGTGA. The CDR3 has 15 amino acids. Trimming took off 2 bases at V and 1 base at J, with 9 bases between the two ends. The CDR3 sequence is CASSLSGKSYNEQFF. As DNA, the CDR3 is TGTGCCAGCAGCTTATCCGGGAAATCCTACAATGAGCAGTTCTTC.

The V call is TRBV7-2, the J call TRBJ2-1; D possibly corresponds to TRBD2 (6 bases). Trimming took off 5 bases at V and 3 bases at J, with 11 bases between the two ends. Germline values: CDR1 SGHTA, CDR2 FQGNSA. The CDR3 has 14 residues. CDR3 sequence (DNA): TGTGCCAGCAGCCCGGGACTTCACTACAATGAGCAGTTCTTC. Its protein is CASSPGLHYNEQFF.

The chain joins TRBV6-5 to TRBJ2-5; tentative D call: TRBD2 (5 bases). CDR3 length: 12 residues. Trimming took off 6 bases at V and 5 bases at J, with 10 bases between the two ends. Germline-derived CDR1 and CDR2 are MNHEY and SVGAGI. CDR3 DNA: TGTGCCAGCAGGAGGGCTCGGGAGACCCAGTACTTC. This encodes CASRRARETQYF.

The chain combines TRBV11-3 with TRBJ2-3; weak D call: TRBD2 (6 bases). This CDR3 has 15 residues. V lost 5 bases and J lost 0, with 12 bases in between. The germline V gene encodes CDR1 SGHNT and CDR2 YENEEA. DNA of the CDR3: TGTGCCAGCAGCGCTAGCGTTTCTAGCACAGATACGCAGTATTTT. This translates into CASSASVSSTDTQYF.

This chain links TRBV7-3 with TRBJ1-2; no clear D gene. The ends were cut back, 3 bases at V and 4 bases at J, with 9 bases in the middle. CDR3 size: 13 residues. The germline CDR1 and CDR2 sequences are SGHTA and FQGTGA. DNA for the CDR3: TGTGCCAGCAGCTTCGCGGGTTCCTATGGCTACACCTTC. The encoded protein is CASSFAGSYGYTF.

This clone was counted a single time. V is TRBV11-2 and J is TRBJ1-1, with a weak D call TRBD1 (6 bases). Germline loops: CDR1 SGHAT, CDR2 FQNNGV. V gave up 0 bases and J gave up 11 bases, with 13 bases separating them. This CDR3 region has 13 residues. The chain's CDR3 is CASSLESHQGAFF. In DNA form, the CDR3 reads TGTGCCAGCAGCTTAGAGTCTCATCAGGGGGCTTTCTTT.

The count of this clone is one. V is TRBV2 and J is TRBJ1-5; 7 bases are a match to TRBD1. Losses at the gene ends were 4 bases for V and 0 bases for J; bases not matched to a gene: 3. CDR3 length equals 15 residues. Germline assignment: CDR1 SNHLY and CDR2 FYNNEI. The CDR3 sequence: CASSGGQYSNQPQHF. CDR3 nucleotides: TGTGCCAGCAGTGGGGGACAGTATAGCAATCAGCCCCAGCATTTT.

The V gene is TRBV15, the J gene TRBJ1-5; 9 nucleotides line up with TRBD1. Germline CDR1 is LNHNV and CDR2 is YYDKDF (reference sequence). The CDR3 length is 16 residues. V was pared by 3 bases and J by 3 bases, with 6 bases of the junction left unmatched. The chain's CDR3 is CATSRPGQGTNQPQHF. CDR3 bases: TGTGCCACCAGCAGGCCGGGACAGGGAACCAATCAGCCCCAGCATTTT.

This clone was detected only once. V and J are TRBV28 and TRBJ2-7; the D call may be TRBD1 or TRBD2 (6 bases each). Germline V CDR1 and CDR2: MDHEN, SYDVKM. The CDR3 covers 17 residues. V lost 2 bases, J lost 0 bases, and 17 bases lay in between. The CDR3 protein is CASSLNPGGASSYEQYF. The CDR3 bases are TGTGCCAGCAGTTTAAACCCCGGGGGCGCGAGCTCCTACGAGCAGTACTTC.

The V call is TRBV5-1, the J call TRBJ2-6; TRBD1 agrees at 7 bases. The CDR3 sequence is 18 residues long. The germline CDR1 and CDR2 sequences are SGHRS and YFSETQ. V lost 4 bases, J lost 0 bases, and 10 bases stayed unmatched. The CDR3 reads CASSHTTGALSGANVLTF. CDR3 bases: TGCGCCAGCAGCCACACTACAGGGGCTCTCTCTGGGGCCAACGTCCTGACTTTC.

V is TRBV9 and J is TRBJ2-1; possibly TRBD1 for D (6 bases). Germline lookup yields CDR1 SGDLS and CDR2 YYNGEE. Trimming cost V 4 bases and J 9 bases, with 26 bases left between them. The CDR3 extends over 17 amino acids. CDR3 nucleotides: TGTGCCAGCAGCAAGCGAGCAGGGGCGATCGAGCCCCCTGAGCAGTTCTTC. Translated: CASSKRAGAIEPPEQFF.